Listed below are T cell receptor beta chains from one sample, sequenced in a study of siplizumab effects on memory and regulatory T cells. TCRdb's copy holds only in-frame clones and misses some; the assay was immunoSEQ multiplex PCR. The sample holds some 65,000 clones, over 70% seen once. The sample was Tregs sorted from blood. These TCRs come from a human donor in good health. Both conserved end residues are part of each CDR3. D genes are given only for firm matches. Size is omitted from some rows. Given values are once, few, many or a class for expanded clones.

v_gene	d_gene	j_gene	abundance	CDR3nt	CDR3aa
TRBV5-1	-	TRBJ2-4	-	TGCGCCAGCAGCTGGCGGGGCCTAGAATCCACAAACATTCAGTACTTC	CASSWRGLESTNIQYF
TRBV4-2	-	TRBJ1-2	-	TGTGCCAGCAGCCAAGGCTATGGCTACACCTTC	CASSQGYGYTF
TRBV4-1	-	TRBJ1-4	-	TGCGCCAGCAGCCCGACAGCTTATAATGAAAAACTGTTTTTT	CASSPTAYNEKLFF
TRBV5-1	-	TRBJ2-5	-	TGCGCCAGCAGCTTCCCACAGGGTTCAGAGACCCAGTACTTC	CASSFPQGSETQYF
TRBV10-3	-	TRBJ2-7	-	TGTGCCATCAGTGCTAGCGCGAAGACCTACGAGCAGTACTTC	CAISASAKTYEQYF
TRBV15	TRBD2	TRBJ2-2	-	TGTGCCACCAGCAGACTAGCGGGAGATGGTACCGGGGAGCTGTTTTTT	CATSRLAGDGTGELFF
TRBV18	-	TRBJ1-1	-	TGTGCCAGCTCGACAATGAACGCTGAAGCTTTCTTT	CASSTMNAEAFF
TRBV7-8	-	TRBJ2-5	-	TGTGCCAGCAGCTACCTTCTGCGGAGGGCACGAGAGACCCAGTACTTC	CASSYLLRRARETQYF
TRBV28	-	TRBJ1-5	-	TGTGCCAGCAGTCGGGACTGGGGCAATCAGCCCCAGCATTTT	CASSRDWGNQPQHF
TRBV21-1	-	TRBJ2-1	-	TGTGCCAGCACCAAACAGTATTCGGGGAGCTCCTACAATGAGCAGTTCTTC	CASTKQYSGSSYNEQFF
TRBV18	TRBD1	TRBJ1-1	-	TGTGCCAGCTCAACCGGGACAGGGACCAACACTGAAGCTTTCTTT	CASSTGTGTNTEAFF
TRBV2	-	TRBJ2-3	-	TGTGCCAGCAGGAGGGGAGTCTCAGATACGCAGTATTTT	CASRRGVSDTQYF
TRBV19	-	TRBJ2-2	-	TGTGCCAGTACCGCTGTCTCGAACACCGGGGAGCTGTTTTTT	CASTAVSNTGELFF
TRBV15	-	TRBJ1-2	-	TGTGCCACCAGCAGAGATTTGGGCAGGCCTAACTATGGCTACACCTTC	CATSRDLGRPNYGYTF
TRBV29-1	TRBD2	TRBJ2-2	few	TGCAGCGTTGAAGATCATAAGCGGGAGGGCGTCACCGGGGAGCTGTTTTTT	CSVEDHKREGVTGELFF
TRBV18	-	TRBJ2-4	-	TGTGCCAGCTCACCACTTCCAGGGGACACCCCACGAAACATTCAGTACTTC	CASSPLPGDTPRNIQYF
TRBV7-2	TRBD2	TRBJ2-7	-	TGTGCCAGCAGCTCCCCCGCTAGCGGGAGGGGCTCTAAGCAGTACTTC	CASSSPASGRGSKQYF
TRBV30	TRBD1	TRBJ1-2	once	TGTGCCTGGAGTGTACCGACAGGGGAGGGGGGCTACACCTTC	CAWSVPTGEGGYTF
TRBV5-4	-	TRBJ2-5	-	TGTGCCAGCGGACAGTTGGAGACCCAGTACTTC	CASGQLETQYF
TRBV2	-	TRBJ1-2	-	TGTGCCAGCATTTCTGCTAACTATGGCTACACCTTC	CASISANYGYTF
TRBV29-1	-	TRBJ2-5	-	TGCAGCGTTGAAGATAGTTTCTTGGAGACCCAGTACTTC	CSVEDSFLETQYF
TRBV5-1	TRBD1	TRBJ2-1	-	TGCGCCAGCAGCGCCGACAGGGGACAAGGTGAGCAGTTCTTC	CASSADRGQGEQFF
TRBV30	-	TRBJ1-6	-	TGTGCCTGGAGGGGGACCCAGGGAAATTCACCCCTCCACTTT	CAWRGTQGNSPLHF
TRBV11-2	-	TRBJ1-3	once	TGTGCCAGCAGCTTGCGGGACGGTGGAAACACCATATATTTT	CASSLRDGGNTIYF
TRBV18	TRBD2	TRBJ2-7	-	TGTGCCAGCTCAGTTTCCGGACTAGCGGGAGGCGAGCAGTACTTC	CASSVSGLAGGEQYF
TRBV5-6	TRBD1	TRBJ1-2	few	TGTGCCAGCAGCTTGAGAAGGGACAGGGTATATGGCTACACCTTC	CASSLRRDRVYGYTF
TRBV20-1	-	TRBJ2-5	-	TGCAGTGCTAGACTCCAAGAGACCCAGTACTTC	CSARLQETQYF
TRBV6-1	-	TRBJ2-5	-	TGTGCCAGCAGTTGGATTTACAGGGACGAGACCCAGTACTTC	CASSWIYRDETQYF
TRBV18	TRBD1	TRBJ1-2	once	TGTGCCAGCTCACCCGACAGGGGTACGGCTATTTATGGCTACACCTTC	CASSPDRGTAIYGYTF
TRBV4-1	TRBD1	TRBJ2-3	few	TGCGCCAGCAGCCAGGGACAGGGGCGTGTGACGCAGTATTTT	CASSQGQGRVTQYF
TRBV19	-	TRBJ1-2	-	TGTGCCAGTAGTATGACAATCCTGGGTGGCTACACCTTC	CASSMTILGGYTF
TRBV5-4	TRBD2	TRBJ2-1	-	TGTGCCAGCAGCATCCCGACTAGCGGGGAAGCCTACAATGAGCAGTTCTTC	CASSIPTSGEAYNEQFF
TRBV6-1	-	TRBJ1-5	-	TGTGCCAGCAGGTCTTCTGGGGATCAGCCCCAGCATTTT	CASRSSGDQPQHF
TRBV5-5	TRBD1	TRBJ1-1	-	TGTGCCAGCAGCCTAGACAGGGGAGAAGCTTTCTTT	CASSLDRGEAFF
TRBV5-1	TRBD1	TRBJ1-1	medium-sized	TGCGCCAGCAGTCCTCTTCCGGGACAGGGCGAAGCTTTCTTT	CASSPLPGQGEAFF
TRBV30	-	TRBJ1-2	-	TGTGCCTGGAGTGTATATCGTGTCGATGGCTACACCTTC	CAWSVYRVDGYTF
TRBV2	TRBD2	TRBJ2-7	-	TGTGCCAGCAGGGGACTAGCGGGAGGGCCGAGATCCTACGAGCAGTACTTC	CASRGLAGGPRSYEQYF
TRBV7-8	TRBD2	TRBJ2-7	-	TGTGCCAGCACCGCCGGTAGCGGGAGAACCTACGAGCAGTACTTC	CASTAGSGRTYEQYF
TRBV5-6	-	TRBJ2-7	-	TGTGCCAGCAGCTTGGGTCGGGGACTGAGCTACGAGCAGTACTTC	CASSLGRGLSYEQYF
TRBV5-6	-	TRBJ2-4	-	TGTGCCAGCAGCTTGCTAGCTTGGAACATTCAGTACTTC	CASSLLAWNIQYF
TRBV25-1	-	TRBJ1-4	-	TGTGCCAGCAGTTTGGGTGGGGGGTCTGAAAAACTGTTTTTT	CASSLGGGSEKLFF
TRBV27	-	TRBJ2-1	once	TGTGCCAGCTTCAGTCGACTAGGCGGTGAGCAGTTCTTC	CASFSRLGGEQFF
TRBV7-6	-	TRBJ2-7	-	TGTGCCAGCAGCCCATCAGGAGGGGGACGGGGTCGGGGTGAGCAGTACTTC	CASSPSGGGRGRGEQYF
TRBV27	-	TRBJ1-2	-	TGTGCCAGCAGTTTCCAGGACGGTACCTATGGCTACACCTTC	CASSFQDGTYGYTF
TRBV6-1	-	TRBJ1-1	-	TGTGCCAGCACAATCGGGGGGGGCGCGACTGAAGCTTTCTTT	CASTIGGGATEAFF
TRBV18	-	TRBJ2-7	-	TGTGCCAGCTCACCAATCGCTTTTCCCTACGAGCAGTACTTC	CASSPIAFPYEQYF
TRBV7-8	TRBD1	TRBJ2-1	-	TGTGCCAGCAGCTCCTTGCGGGACAGGCCCTACAATGAGCAGTTCTTC	CASSSLRDRPYNEQFF
TRBV20-1	TRBD2	TRBJ2-7	-	TGCAGTGCTAGGACTAGCGGGAACGTGTACTTC	CSARTSGNVYF
TRBV5-6	TRBD2	TRBJ2-3	-	TGTGCCAGCAGCTTGGTTAGCGGGAGCGGGGCAGATACGCAGTATTTT	CASSLVSGSGADTQYF
TRBV6-6	-	TRBJ2-1	-	TGTGCCAGCAGCCCGAAGGGTAGGGCCTACAATGAGCAGTTCTTC	CASSPKGRAYNEQFF
TRBV7-2	-	TRBJ1-4	-	TGTGCCAGCAGCTTTAGGGCCACTAATGAAAAACTGTTTTTT	CASSFRATNEKLFF
TRBV7-2	TRBD1	TRBJ1-5	-	TGTGCCAGCAGCCATCACAGGGGTCAGCCCCAGCATTTT	CASSHHRGQPQHF
TRBV28	-	TRBJ1-2	-	TGTGCCAGCAGTGAGGACCGGCTCTTGAGCTACACCTTC	CASSEDRLLSYTF
TRBV6-1	-	TRBJ2-3	few	TGTGCCAGCTGTCCCTCCCGGCCCCACACAGATACGCAGTATTTT	CASCPSRPHTDTQYF
TRBV7-9	-	TRBJ1-4	-	TGTGCCAGCAGTTGGGATGTGGGTGAAAAACTGTTTTTT	CASSWDVGEKLFF
TRBV6-6	-	TRBJ1-5	medium-sized	TGTGCCAGCAGTTTAAGACAGAATCAGCCCCAGCATTTT	CASSLRQNQPQHF
TRBV2	-	TRBJ2-5	few	TGTGCCAGCAGTGAATCTGAGACCCAGTACTTC	CASSESETQYF